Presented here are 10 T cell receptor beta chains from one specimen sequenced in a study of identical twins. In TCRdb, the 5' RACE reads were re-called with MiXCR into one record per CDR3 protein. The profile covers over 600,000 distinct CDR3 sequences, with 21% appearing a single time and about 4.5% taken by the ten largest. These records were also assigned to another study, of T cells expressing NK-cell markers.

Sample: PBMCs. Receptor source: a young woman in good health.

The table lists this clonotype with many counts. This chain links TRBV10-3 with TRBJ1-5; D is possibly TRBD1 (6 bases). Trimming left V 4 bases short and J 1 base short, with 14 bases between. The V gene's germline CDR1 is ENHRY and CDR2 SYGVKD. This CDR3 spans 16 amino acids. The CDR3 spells CAISAETGISNQPQHF. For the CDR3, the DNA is TGTGCCATCAGTGCTGAGACAGGTATCAGCAATCAGCCCCAGCATTTT.

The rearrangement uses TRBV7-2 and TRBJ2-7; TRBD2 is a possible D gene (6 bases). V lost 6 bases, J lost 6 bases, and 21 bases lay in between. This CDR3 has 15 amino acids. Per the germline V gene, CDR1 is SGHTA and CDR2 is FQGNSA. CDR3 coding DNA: TGTGCCAGCAGAGCTCCCGGAGGGCCGAGTCGCGAGCAGTACTTC. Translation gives CASRAPGGPSREQYF.

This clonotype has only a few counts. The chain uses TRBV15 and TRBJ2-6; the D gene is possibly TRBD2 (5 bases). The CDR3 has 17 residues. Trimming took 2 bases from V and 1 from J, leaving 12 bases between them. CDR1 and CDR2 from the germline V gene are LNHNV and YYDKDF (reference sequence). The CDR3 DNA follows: TGTGCCACCAGCAGAAGAAGGGAGATATCTGGGGCCAACGTCCTGACTTTC. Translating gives CATSRRREISGANVLTF.

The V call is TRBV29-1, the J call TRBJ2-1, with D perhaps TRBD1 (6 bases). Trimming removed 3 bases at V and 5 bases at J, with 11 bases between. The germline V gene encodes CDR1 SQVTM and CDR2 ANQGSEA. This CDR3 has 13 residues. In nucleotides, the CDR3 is TGCAGCGTTGACCGGGACATAAACAATGAGCAGTTCTTC. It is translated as CSVDRDINNEQFF.

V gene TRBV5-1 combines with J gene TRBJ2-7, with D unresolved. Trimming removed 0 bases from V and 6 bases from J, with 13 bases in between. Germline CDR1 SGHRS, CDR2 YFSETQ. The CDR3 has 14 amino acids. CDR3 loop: CASSLGMGYGEQYF. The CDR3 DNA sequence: TGCGCCAGCAGCTTGGGTATGGGATATGGCGAGCAGTACTTC.

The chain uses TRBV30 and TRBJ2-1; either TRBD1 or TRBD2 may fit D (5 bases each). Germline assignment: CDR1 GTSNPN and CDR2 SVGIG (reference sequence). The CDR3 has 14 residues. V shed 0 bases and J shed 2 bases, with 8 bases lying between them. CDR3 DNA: TGTGCCTGGAGTGTACGAGGGGCCTACAATGAGCAGTTCTTC. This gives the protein CAWSVRGAYNEQFF.

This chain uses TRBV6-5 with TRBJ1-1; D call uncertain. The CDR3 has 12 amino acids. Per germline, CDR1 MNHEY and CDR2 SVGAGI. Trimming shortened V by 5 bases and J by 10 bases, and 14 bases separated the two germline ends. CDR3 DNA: TGTGCCAGCAGTCCCCCTACCGGTAGAGCTTTCTTT. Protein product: CASSPPTGRAFF.

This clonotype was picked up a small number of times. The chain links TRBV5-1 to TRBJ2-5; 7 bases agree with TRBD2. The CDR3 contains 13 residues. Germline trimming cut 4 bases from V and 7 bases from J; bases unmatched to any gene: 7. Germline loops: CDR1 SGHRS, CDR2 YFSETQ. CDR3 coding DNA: TGCGCCAGCAGCACTTTAACGGGGGGGACCCAGTACTTC. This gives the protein CASSTLTGGTQYF.

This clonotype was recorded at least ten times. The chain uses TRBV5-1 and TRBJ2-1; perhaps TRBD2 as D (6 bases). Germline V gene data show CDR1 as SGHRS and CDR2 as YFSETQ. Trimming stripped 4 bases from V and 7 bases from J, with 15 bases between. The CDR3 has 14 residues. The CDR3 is CASSGGTLGNEQFF. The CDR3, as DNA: TGCGCCAGCAGCGGCGGGACGTTGGGGAATGAGCAGTTCTTC.

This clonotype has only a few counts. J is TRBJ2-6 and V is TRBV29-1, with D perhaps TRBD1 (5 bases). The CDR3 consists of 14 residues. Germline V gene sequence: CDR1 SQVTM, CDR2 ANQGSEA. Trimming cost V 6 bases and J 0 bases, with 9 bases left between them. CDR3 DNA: TGCAGCGTGCGACAGTACTCTGGGGCCAACGTCCTGACTTTC. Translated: CSVRQYSGANVLTF.